This T cell receptor (beta chain) is drawn from a study of blood T cell repertoires in COVID-19. This CDR3 has 16 amino acids. The germline V gene encodes CDR1 KGHDR and CDR2 SFDVKD. Losses at the gene ends were 5 bases for V and 3 bases for J; bases not matched to a gene: 7. Only in-frame clones appear in the TCRdb table, and some are missing; sequencing was by immunoSEQ multiplex PCR. The sample yields approximately 260,000 clones, approximately 90% seen once. The count of this clone is one. Specimen: PBMCs or T cells enriched from blood (not recorded which). This rearrangement joins TRBV24-1 to TRBJ2-1; 9 positions match TRBD1. The TCR was taken from a woman younger than 35 who had recovered from COVID-19. The CDR3, as DNA: TGTGCCACCAGTGGGGGTAGGGACAGGGACTACAATGAGCAGTTCTTC. Translating gives CATSGGRDRDYNEQFF.